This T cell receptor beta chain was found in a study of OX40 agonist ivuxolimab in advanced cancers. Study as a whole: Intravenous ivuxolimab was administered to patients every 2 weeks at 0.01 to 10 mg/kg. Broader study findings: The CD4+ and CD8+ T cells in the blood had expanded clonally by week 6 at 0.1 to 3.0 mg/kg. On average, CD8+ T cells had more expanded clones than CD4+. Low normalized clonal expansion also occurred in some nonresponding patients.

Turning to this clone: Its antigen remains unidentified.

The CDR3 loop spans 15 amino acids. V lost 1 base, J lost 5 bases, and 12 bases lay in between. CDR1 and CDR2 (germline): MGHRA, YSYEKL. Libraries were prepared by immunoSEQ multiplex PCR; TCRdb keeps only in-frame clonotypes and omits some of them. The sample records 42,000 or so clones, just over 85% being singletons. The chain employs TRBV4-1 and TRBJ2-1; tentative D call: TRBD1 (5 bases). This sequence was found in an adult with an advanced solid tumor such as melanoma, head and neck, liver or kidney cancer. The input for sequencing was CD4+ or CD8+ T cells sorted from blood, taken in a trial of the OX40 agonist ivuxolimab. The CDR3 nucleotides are TGCGCCAGCAGCCAAGTGTCAGGGTGGGACAATGAGCAGTTCTTC. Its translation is CASSQVSGWDNEQFF.